The T cell receptor beta chain described here comes from a study of radiotherapy plus CTLA-4 blockade in lung cancer. General study points: Researchers report tumor-derived TCR clones expanding in blood after radiotherapy plus ipilimumab.

On this clone itself: Its antigen is not identified.

The table came from immunoSEQ multiplex PCR; TCRdb's copy has only in-frame clones and leaves some out. The sample contains over 75,000 clones, roughly four fifths of which appear only once. This CDR3 spans 15 amino acids. CDR1 and CDR2 from the germline V gene are SGHNT and YYREEE (reference sequence). V lost 0 bases to trimming and J lost 1 base; unmatched junction nucleotides: 3. Source: peripheral blood, taken from a patient treated with radiotherapy plus ipilimumab. The chain links TRBV5-4 to TRBJ1-1; TRBD1 agrees at 7 bases. The TCR sequence derives from a human donor with non-small cell lung cancer who had stable disease on radiotherapy plus ipilimumab. CDR3 protein: CASSLAKGANTEAFF. The CDR3 coding sequence is TGTGCCAGCAGCTTGGCCAAGGGGGCGAACACTGAAGCTTTCTTT.